The rows below give T cell receptor beta chains drawn from one sample of a study of patients and donors after allogeneic stem cell transplantation. TCRdb recomputed calls from the RT-PCR reads with MiXCR, one row per CDR3 protein. The table includes roughly 200,000 distinct CDR3 sequences, about 37% detected once. Specimen: blood, either unsorted or a sorted T cell fraction (not recorded which). Receptors originate from a human donor who was either an allogeneic HSCT recipient or a stem cell or donor lymphocyte infusion donor (not recorded which). It is not recorded whose cells these are; they may come from a transplant donor. CDR3s include the opening cysteine and the closing phenylalanine or tryptophan. D genes are given only for firm matches. Clone sizes are given selectively: once, few, many, or a class where the clone is expanded.

abundance: -
d_gene: TRBD2
v_gene: TRBV5-1
j_gene: TRBJ2-1
CDR3nt: TGCGCCAGCAATAGCGGGGGGGCCGGCAATGAGCAGTTCTTC
CDR3aa: CASNSGGAGNEQFF

abundance: few
d_gene: -
v_gene: TRBV10-3
j_gene: TRBJ2-2
CDR3nt: TGTGCCATCAGGGAGATCGGGGAGCTGTTTTTT
CDR3aa: CAIREIGELFF

abundance: few
d_gene: TRBD1
v_gene: TRBV5-1
j_gene: TRBJ1-1
CDR3nt: TGCGCCAGCAGCCGATGGACAGGGGGGAACACTGAAGCTTTCTTT
CDR3aa: CASSRWTGGNTEAFF

abundance: -
d_gene: -
v_gene: TRBV12-3/TRBV12-4
j_gene: TRBJ2-1
CDR3nt: TGTGCCAGCAGTTTATATTCGGGGTTGCAGTTCTTC
CDR3aa: CASSLYSGLQFF

abundance: -
d_gene: TRBD2
v_gene: TRBV6-6
j_gene: TRBJ2-1
CDR3nt: TGTGCCAGCTCCTTGACTAGCGGAGGCATCTACAATGAGCAGTTCTTC
CDR3aa: CASSLTSGGIYNEQFF

abundance: -
d_gene: -
v_gene: TRBV28
j_gene: TRBJ1-5
CDR3nt: TGTGCCAGCAGACCCACAGGGCATCAGCCCCAGCATTTT
CDR3aa: CASRPTGHQPQHF

abundance: few
d_gene: -
v_gene: TRBV7-9
j_gene: TRBJ1-1
CDR3nt: TGTGCCAGCAGCTTAGCAGGAGGGGGGCGGGATGAAGCTTTCTTT
CDR3aa: CASSLAGGGRDEAFF

abundance: -
d_gene: -
v_gene: TRBV20-1
j_gene: TRBJ1-1
CDR3nt: TGCAGTGCTAGAGATCCCCGGGAGTCCGAAGCTTTCTTT
CDR3aa: CSARDPRESEAFF

abundance: -
d_gene: -
v_gene: TRBV5-1
j_gene: TRBJ1-3
CDR3nt: TGCGCCAGCAGCTTGGACCCGCTCGGGGGCTCTGGAAACACCATATATTTT
CDR3aa: CASSLDPLGGSGNTIYF

abundance: -
d_gene: -
v_gene: TRBV4-1
j_gene: TRBJ1-2
CDR3nt: TGCGCCAGCAGCCAAGTCCCGGGAACGAACTATGGCTACACCTTC
CDR3aa: CASSQVPGTNYGYTF

abundance: few
d_gene: -
v_gene: TRBV6-6
j_gene: TRBJ1-2
CDR3nt: TGTGCCAGCAGTTACCGGGGAGGTGGCTACACCTTC
CDR3aa: CASSYRGGGYTF

abundance: few
d_gene: -
v_gene: TRBV12-3/TRBV12-4
j_gene: TRBJ1-1
CDR3nt: TGTGCCAGCAGTCCCACGAGGCCTGAAGCTTTCTTT
CDR3aa: CASSPTRPEAFF

abundance: few
d_gene: -
v_gene: TRBV5-1
j_gene: TRBJ1-1
CDR3nt: TGCGCCAGCAGCTTGGTCGGCAGCCCTGAGACTGAAGCTTTCTTT
CDR3aa: CASSLVGSPETEAFF

abundance: -
d_gene: TRBD1
v_gene: TRBV6-5
j_gene: TRBJ1-1
CDR3nt: TGTGCCAGCAGTTTTTCCCCCGTTCTTCGACAGGGGTCTGAAGCTTTCTTT
CDR3aa: CASSFSPVLRQGSEAFF

abundance: -
d_gene: -
v_gene: TRBV6-1
j_gene: TRBJ1-5
CDR3nt: TGTGCCAGCAGTTCGGAAAGAGGGGGTTTCGGCAATCAGCCCCAGCATTTT
CDR3aa: CASSSERGGFGNQPQHF

abundance: -
d_gene: TRBD1
v_gene: TRBV5-5
j_gene: TRBJ2-5
CDR3nt: TGTGCCAGCAGCTTAAGGGACAGGGGGCCGGAGACCCAGTACTTC
CDR3aa: CASSLRDRGPETQYF

abundance: -
d_gene: -
v_gene: TRBV28
j_gene: TRBJ1-2
CDR3nt: TGTGCCAGCAGTTTATGGATGGACGGTAGAAGGGGCTACACCTTC
CDR3aa: CASSLWMDGRRGYTF

abundance: -
d_gene: TRBD1
v_gene: TRBV12-3/TRBV12-4
j_gene: TRBJ1-2
CDR3nt: TGTGCCAGCACCCAGGACAGGGGAAACGGCTACACCTTC
CDR3aa: CASTQDRGNGYTF

abundance: -
d_gene: -
v_gene: TRBV6-5
j_gene: TRBJ1-1
CDR3nt: TGTGCCAGCAGTTACTCGCGGCCGGGGGTGGACACTGAAGCTTTCTTT
CDR3aa: CASSYSRPGVDTEAFF

abundance: few
d_gene: -
v_gene: TRBV12-3/TRBV12-4
j_gene: TRBJ2-1
CDR3nt: TGTGCCAGCAGCCTCAAGCAGGGTGAGCAGTTCTTC
CDR3aa: CASSLKQGEQFF

abundance: few
d_gene: -
v_gene: TRBV6-2/TRBV6-3
j_gene: TRBJ1-1
CDR3nt: TGTGCCAGCAGTTACTCGACGGGGGGCGCGGAAACTGAAGCTTTCTTT
CDR3aa: CASSYSTGGAETEAFF

abundance: -
d_gene: TRBD1
v_gene: TRBV12-3/TRBV12-4
j_gene: TRBJ2-7
CDR3nt: TGTGCCAGCAGCCGTCGTCGGGACAGAATTTCCTACGAGCAGTACTTC
CDR3aa: CASSRRRDRISYEQYF

abundance: -
d_gene: -
v_gene: TRBV5-1
j_gene: TRBJ1-1
CDR3nt: TGCGCCAGTGGACACCTGAACACTGAAGCTTTCTTT
CDR3aa: CASGHLNTEAFF

abundance: -
d_gene: TRBD1
v_gene: TRBV5-1
j_gene: TRBJ1-1
CDR3nt: TGCGCCAGCAGCTTGGACACAGGGGGCAGGAACACTGAAGCTTTCTTT
CDR3aa: CASSLDTGGRNTEAFF

abundance: few
d_gene: -
v_gene: TRBV29-1
j_gene: TRBJ2-7
CDR3nt: TGCAGCGGGACGGGACTTTACTCCTACGAGCAGTACTTC
CDR3aa: CSGTGLYSYEQYF

abundance: -
d_gene: -
v_gene: TRBV28
j_gene: TRBJ1-5
CDR3nt: TGTGCCAGCAGTTTAAAACAGACACAGTGGGTCGGGCAGCCCCAGCATTTT
CDR3aa: CASSLKQTQWVGQPQHF

abundance: -
d_gene: -
v_gene: TRBV20-1
j_gene: TRBJ2-1
CDR3nt: TGCAGTGCTAGAAGGTTGGGGGGTTCGAGCTCCTACAATGAGCAGTTCTTC
CDR3aa: CSARRLGGSSSYNEQFF

abundance: few
d_gene: -
v_gene: TRBV18
j_gene: TRBJ1-1
CDR3nt: TGTGCCAGCTCCCTGAGTCGGCACAGGAACACTGAAGCTTTCTTT
CDR3aa: CASSLSRHRNTEAFF

abundance: few
d_gene: -
v_gene: TRBV28
j_gene: TRBJ1-1
CDR3nt: TGTGCCAGCAGTTTAGGTACCTTGGGCACTGAAGCTTTCTTT
CDR3aa: CASSLGTLGTEAFF

abundance: few
d_gene: -
v_gene: TRBV7-9
j_gene: TRBJ1-6
CDR3nt: TGTGCCAGCAGCTTTGAGGATAGGGCATCCCCCCTCCACTTT
CDR3aa: CASSFEDRASPLHF

abundance: -
d_gene: -
v_gene: TRBV12-3/TRBV12-4
j_gene: TRBJ1-1
CDR3nt: TGTGCCAGCAGCGGACAGCCCCGAAGCGCTGAAGCTTTCTTT
CDR3aa: CASSGQPRSAEAFF

abundance: -
d_gene: -
v_gene: TRBV7-9
j_gene: TRBJ2-1
CDR3nt: TGTGCCAGCAGCCCCAGGGCACCGTACAATGAGCAGTTCTTC
CDR3aa: CASSPRAPYNEQFF

abundance: -
d_gene: -
v_gene: TRBV30
j_gene: TRBJ2-6
CDR3nt: TGTGCCTGGAGTGTACGCAGCTCTGGGGCCAACGTCCTGACTTTC
CDR3aa: CAWSVRSSGANVLTF

abundance: -
d_gene: -
v_gene: TRBV7-8
j_gene: TRBJ2-3
CDR3nt: TGTGCCAGCAGCTTTTTTTATGAGGATAATCAGGGTACAGATACGCAGTATTTT
CDR3aa: CASSFFYEDNQGTDTQYF

abundance: few
d_gene: TRBD1
v_gene: TRBV10-3
j_gene: TRBJ1-1
CDR3nt: TGTGCCATCACCCCGACAGGGGTGAGCACTGAAGCTTTCTTT
CDR3aa: CAITPTGVSTEAFF

abundance: -
d_gene: -
v_gene: TRBV11-2
j_gene: TRBJ1-4
CDR3nt: TGTGCCAGCAGCCTCCACAGGGTCCCTAATGAAAAACTGTTTTTT
CDR3aa: CASSLHRVPNEKLFF

abundance: -
d_gene: TRBD1
v_gene: TRBV4-2
j_gene: TRBJ1-2
CDR3nt: TGTGCCAGCAGCCCGGAAACAGGGGCCTATGGCTACACCTTC
CDR3aa: CASSPETGAYGYTF

abundance: few
d_gene: -
v_gene: TRBV6-1
j_gene: TRBJ1-1
CDR3nt: TGTGCCAGCAGTGAAGTATGGGGGATGAACACTGAAGCTTTCTTT
CDR3aa: CASSEVWGMNTEAFF

abundance: -
d_gene: -
v_gene: TRBV4-1
j_gene: TRBJ2-1
CDR3nt: TGCGCCAGCGGGTACTACAATGAGCAGTTCTTC
CDR3aa: CASGYYNEQFF

abundance: -
d_gene: -
v_gene: TRBV5-1
j_gene: TRBJ1-3
CDR3nt: TGCGCCAGCAGCTGGGAGTCGGGGTTACCTGGAAACACCATATATTTT
CDR3aa: CASSWESGLPGNTIYF

abundance: -
d_gene: -
v_gene: TRBV5-1
j_gene: TRBJ2-7
CDR3nt: TGCGCCAGCAGCTCCTGGACAGCCTCCTACGAGCAGTACTTC
CDR3aa: CASSSWTASYEQYF

abundance: -
d_gene: -
v_gene: TRBV12-3/TRBV12-4
j_gene: TRBJ2-1
CDR3nt: TGTGCCAGCAGTTTACCGGGGTCCTCCTACAATGAGCAGTTCTTC
CDR3aa: CASSLPGSSYNEQFF

abundance: -
d_gene: -
v_gene: TRBV7-9
j_gene: TRBJ2-7
CDR3nt: TGTGCCAGCAGCCCTAAGGGCAGGGCACACGAGCAGTACTTC
CDR3aa: CASSPKGRAHEQYF

abundance: -
d_gene: -
v_gene: TRBV4-1
j_gene: TRBJ1-1
CDR3nt: TGCGCCAGCAGCCGATTCCGGGACAATTCTGAAGCTTTCTTT
CDR3aa: CASSRFRDNSEAFF

abundance: -
d_gene: -
v_gene: TRBV20-1
j_gene: TRBJ1-5
CDR3nt: TGCAGTGCTAGAGTGTCAAGGGAGGGGCCCCAGCATTTT
CDR3aa: CSARVSREGPQHF

abundance: -
d_gene: TRBD2
v_gene: TRBV10-3
j_gene: TRBJ2-7
CDR3nt: TGTGCCATCAGTGATTGGACTAGCGGGGGTCGGACTAACGAGCAGTACTTC
CDR3aa: CAISDWTSGGRTNEQYF

abundance: -
d_gene: TRBD2
v_gene: TRBV27
j_gene: TRBJ2-5
CDR3nt: TGTGCCAGCAGTTTAATTAGCGGGGGGACCACCAGGGAGACCCAGTACTTC
CDR3aa: CASSLISGGTTRETQYF

abundance: -
d_gene: TRBD2
v_gene: TRBV19
j_gene: TRBJ2-3
CDR3nt: TGTGCCAGTAGTCCCGGGACTACTTATAGCACAGATACGCAGTATTTT
CDR3aa: CASSPGTTYSTDTQYF

abundance: -
d_gene: TRBD1
v_gene: TRBV2
j_gene: TRBJ1-2
CDR3nt: TGTGCCAGCTCCAGGACAGGGGGCCGCTATGGCTACACCTTC
CDR3aa: CASSRTGGRYGYTF

abundance: -
d_gene: -
v_gene: TRBV5-1
j_gene: TRBJ1-1
CDR3nt: TGCGCCAGCAGCTTCAATCTCCAGGAAGCTTTCTTT
CDR3aa: CASSFNLQEAFF

abundance: -
d_gene: -
v_gene: TRBV12-3/TRBV12-4
j_gene: TRBJ1-5
CDR3nt: TGTGCCAGCAGTTTAGGAAGGGGAAGGGAGCAGCCCCAGCATTTT
CDR3aa: CASSLGRGREQPQHF

abundance: -
d_gene: -
v_gene: TRBV7-2
j_gene: TRBJ1-1
CDR3nt: TGTGCCAGCAGCCGATCAGGGTATATGAACACTGAAGCTTTCTTT
CDR3aa: CASSRSGYMNTEAFF

abundance: -
d_gene: -
v_gene: TRBV5-1
j_gene: TRBJ1-5
CDR3nt: TGCGCCAGCAGCTTGGATTATAATAGCAATCAGCCCCAGCATTTT
CDR3aa: CASSLDYNSNQPQHF

abundance: -
d_gene: TRBD1
v_gene: TRBV29-1
j_gene: TRBJ2-3
CDR3nt: TGCAGCGTGGACAGGGTGGTCACAGATACGCAGTATTTT
CDR3aa: CSVDRVVTDTQYF

abundance: -
d_gene: -
v_gene: TRBV18
j_gene: TRBJ1-6
CDR3nt: TGTGCCAGCTCACCAGAGGGCCCCTATAATTCACCCCTCCACTTT
CDR3aa: CASSPEGPYNSPLHF

abundance: few
d_gene: -
v_gene: TRBV11-3
j_gene: TRBJ2-1
CDR3nt: TGTGCCAGCAGCACATTCGGGACACCCAATGAGCAGTTCTTC
CDR3aa: CASSTFGTPNEQFF

abundance: -
d_gene: TRBD1
v_gene: TRBV20-1
j_gene: TRBJ2-7
CDR3nt: TGCAGTGCTAGAAACAGGGGTAGGGACGAGCAGTACTTC
CDR3aa: CSARNRGRDEQYF

abundance: -
d_gene: TRBD1
v_gene: TRBV7-9
j_gene: TRBJ1-6
CDR3nt: TGTGCCAGCAGCGCCCAGGGGGAGGCTTTACCCCTCCACTTT
CDR3aa: CASSAQGEALPLHF

abundance: few
d_gene: -
v_gene: TRBV12-3/TRBV12-4
j_gene: TRBJ1-4
CDR3nt: TGTGCCAGCAGAGAATCCCTAACGGGGCTTGGGGAAAAACTGTTTTTT
CDR3aa: CASRESLTGLGEKLFF